Listed below are T cell receptor beta chains from one sample, sequenced in a study of cytomegalovirus exposure and HLA in healthy donors. Generated by immunoSEQ multiplex PCR, the TCRdb table keeps only in-frame clones and is missing some. The table records roughly 80,000 clones, roughly 93% of them present only once. Sequencing was performed on PBMCs. These receptors originate from a man younger than 35 in good health and CMV-seronegative. The CDR3 runs from the conserved cysteine through the conserved F or W. Each record gives: D gene, clone size, J gene, V gene, CDR3 protein, CDR3 DNA. A D gene is named only where the DNA matches it firmly. Size values are once, few and many counts, or a class for expanded clones, and some rows have none.

d_gene: TRBD1; abundance: .; j_gene: TRBJ1-5; v_gene: TRBV6-6; CDR3aa: CASSGGTADNQPQHF; CDR3nt: TGTGCCAGCAGTGGAGGGACAGCGGACAATCAGCCCCAGCATTTT
d_gene: TRBD1; abundance: .; j_gene: TRBJ2-4; v_gene: TRBV11-3; CDR3aa: CASSLGVSTGQWLSKNIQYF; CDR3nt: TGTGCCAGCAGCTTAGGCGTTTCTACGGGACAGTGGCTTTCCAAAAACATTCAGTACTTC
d_gene: .; abundance: .; j_gene: TRBJ2-3; v_gene: TRBV2; CDR3aa: CASPGGAPDTQYF; CDR3nt: TGTGCCAGCCCCGGGGGAGCCCCAGATACGCAGTATTTT
d_gene: .; abundance: .; j_gene: TRBJ2-5; v_gene: TRBV6-1; CDR3aa: CASTPRETQYF; CDR3nt: TGTGCCAGCACTCCGCGGGAGACCCAGTACTTC
d_gene: TRBD1; abundance: .; j_gene: TRBJ1-3; v_gene: TRBV4-1; CDR3aa: CASRTTGGNSGNTIYF; CDR3nt: TGCGCCAGCAGGACCACAGGGGGCAACTCTGGAAACACCATATATTTT
d_gene: TRBD1; abundance: once; j_gene: TRBJ1-2; v_gene: TRBV18; CDR3aa: CASSPRQGRNYGYTF; CDR3nt: TGTGCCAGCTCACCACGACAGGGCCGAAATTATGGCTACACCTTC
d_gene: TRBD1; abundance: .; j_gene: TRBJ2-2; v_gene: TRBV18; CDR3aa: CASSPRDRDTGELFF; CDR3nt: TGTGCCAGCTCACCTCGGGACAGGGACACCGGGGAGCTGTTTTTT
d_gene: .; abundance: .; j_gene: TRBJ2-3; v_gene: TRBV29-1; CDR3aa: CSGLGRGLVDTQYF; CDR3nt: TGCAGCGGCCTCGGCAGGGGCCTCGTGGATACGCAGTATTTT
d_gene: .; abundance: .; j_gene: TRBJ1-5; v_gene: TRBV27; CDR3aa: CASSRGSTGRSNQPQHF; CDR3nt: TGTGCCAGCAGCCGGGGAAGCACAGGGCGAAGCAATCAGCCCCAGCATTTT
d_gene: .; abundance: .; j_gene: TRBJ1-1; v_gene: TRBV15; CDR3aa: CATSSRRNTEAFF; CDR3nt: TGTGCCACCAGCAGTCGTCGGAACACTGAAGCTTTCTTT
d_gene: TRBD1; abundance: .; j_gene: TRBJ1-4; v_gene: TRBV5-1; CDR3aa: CASGVGGALSEKLFF; CDR3nt: TGCGCCAGCGGCGTAGGGGGCGCGTTGAGTGAAAAACTGTTTTTT
d_gene: TRBD1; abundance: .; j_gene: TRBJ2-7; v_gene: TRBV4-1; CDR3aa: CASSQFQGATDYEQYF; CDR3nt: TGCGCCAGCAGCCAGTTCCAGGGGGCCACCGATTACGAGCAGTACTTC
d_gene: TRBD1; abundance: .; j_gene: TRBJ2-7; v_gene: TRBV18; CDR3aa: CASSPPTGSSYEQYF; CDR3nt: TGTGCCAGCTCACCTCCGACAGGGAGCTCCTACGAGCAGTACTTC
d_gene: .; abundance: .; j_gene: TRBJ2-5; v_gene: TRBV6-5; CDR3aa: CASSRTSGTQYF; CDR3nt: TGTGCCAGCAGCAGGACTTCGGGGACCCAGTACTTC
d_gene: .; abundance: .; j_gene: TRBJ2-3; v_gene: TRBV6-5; CDR3aa: CASSYGGKAAADTQYF; CDR3nt: TGTGCCAGCAGTTACGGGGGCAAGGCCGCCGCAGATACGCAGTATTTT
d_gene: TRBD2; abundance: once; j_gene: TRBJ2-7; v_gene: TRBV7-9; CDR3aa: CASSPVSSGGTEQYF; CDR3nt: TGTGCCAGCAGCCCCGTTAGTAGCGGGGGTACGGAACAGTACTTC
d_gene: .; abundance: .; j_gene: TRBJ2-5; v_gene: TRBV25-1; CDR3aa: CASSDWGQGMETQYF; CDR3nt: TGTGCCAGCAGTGATTGGGGCCAGGGGATGGAGACCCAGTACTTC
d_gene: TRBD1; abundance: .; j_gene: TRBJ1-2; v_gene: TRBV6-6; CDR3aa: CASSGTGYGYTF; CDR3nt: TGTGCCAGCAGTGGGACAGGCTATGGCTACACCTTC